This is a list of T cell receptor beta chains from one sample in a study of beta chain features in type 1 diabetes. This table comes from immunoSEQ multiplex PCR, and its TCRdb copy is limited to in-frame clones, with some not included. Of 250,000 to 350,000 clones in the sample, approximately 14% were seen once. The material sequenced was central memory CD4+ T cells from blood. The receptor source for this set is a young man in good health. Both conserved end residues are part of each CDR3. A D gene is named only where the DNA matches it firmly. Not every row has a clone size; where given, it reads once, few, many or a size class.

j_call: TRBJ1-2
clone_size: many
v_call: TRBV18
d_call: TRBD1
cdr3_aa: CASSLKGGTGASYGYTF
cdr3_nt: TGTGCCAGCTCACTTAAGGGCGGGACAGGGGCCTCTTATGGCTACACCTTC

j_call: TRBJ2-3
clone_size: few
v_call: TRBV18
d_call: TRBD2
cdr3_aa: CASSAGTSGSGTDTQYF
cdr3_nt: TGTGCCAGCTCAGCCGGGACTAGCGGGAGTGGAACAGATACGCAGTATTTT

j_call: TRBJ1-5
clone_size: few
v_call: TRBV10-1
d_call: .
cdr3_aa: CASSAAGTWQPQHF
cdr3_nt: TGCGCCAGCAGTGCGGCCGGAACGTGGCAGCCCCAGCATTTT

j_call: TRBJ2-1
clone_size: few
v_call: TRBV5-1
d_call: TRBD2
cdr3_aa: CASSPSGLAGSYNEQFF
cdr3_nt: TGCGCCAGCAGCCCATCGGGACTAGCGGGCTCCTACAATGAGCAGTTCTTC

j_call: TRBJ2-7
clone_size: few
v_call: TRBV28
d_call: .
cdr3_aa: CASSPGGAVTYEQYF
cdr3_nt: TGTGCCAGCAGTCCTGGGGGGGCAGTAACCTACGAGCAGTACTTC

j_call: TRBJ1-2
clone_size: few
v_call: TRBV27
d_call: TRBD1
cdr3_aa: CASSLRQGPMTFF
cdr3_nt: TGTGCCAGCAGTCTCAGACAGGGGCCCATGACCTTCTTC

j_call: TRBJ2-2
clone_size: .
v_call: TRBV5-4
d_call: TRBD2
cdr3_aa: CASRSTSGGMNTGELFF
cdr3_nt: TGTGCCAGCAGGTCGACTAGCGGGGGGATGAACACCGGGGAGCTGTTTTTT

j_call: TRBJ1-2
clone_size: few
v_call: TRBV7-9
d_call: .
cdr3_aa: CASSAAQRGYTF
cdr3_nt: TGTGCCAGCAGCGCCGCACAGAGGGGCTACACCTTC

j_call: TRBJ2-7
clone_size: few
v_call: TRBV4-1
d_call: .
cdr3_aa: CASSQDSIASEQYF
cdr3_nt: TGCGCCAGCAGCCAAGATAGTATAGCTTCCGAGCAGTACTTC

j_call: TRBJ1-2
clone_size: few
v_call: TRBV5-1
d_call: .
cdr3_aa: CASSPAGPANYGYTF
cdr3_nt: TGCGCCAGCAGCCCCGCAGGGCCAGCTAACTATGGCTACACCTTC

j_call: TRBJ1-3
clone_size: .
v_call: TRBV4-1
d_call: .
cdr3_aa: CASSQEGRRNTIYF
cdr3_nt: TGCGCCAGCAGCCAGGAGGGACGTAGAAACACCATATATTTT

j_call: TRBJ2-1
clone_size: .
v_call: TRBV6-5
d_call: .
cdr3_aa: CASSYAYAGEQFF
cdr3_nt: TGTGCCAGCAGTTACGCGTACGCCGGTGAGCAGTTCTTC

j_call: TRBJ2-5
clone_size: .
v_call: TRBV11-3
d_call: .
cdr3_aa: CASKSDYDQETQYF
cdr3_nt: TGTGCCAGCAAGTCGGACTACGATCAAGAGACCCAGTACTTC

j_call: TRBJ2-7
clone_size: .
v_call: TRBV6-1
d_call: TRBD1
cdr3_aa: CASRRTGDSYEQYF
cdr3_nt: TGTGCCAGCAGAAGGACAGGGGACTCCTACGAGCAGTACTTC

j_call: TRBJ2-7
clone_size: few
v_call: TRBV11-2
d_call: .
cdr3_aa: CASSPISGLYEQYF
cdr3_nt: TGTGCCAGCAGCCCCATATCTGGTCTGTACGAGCAGTACTTC

j_call: TRBJ1-1
clone_size: .
v_call: TRBV2
d_call: .
cdr3_aa: CASSEAKGEAFF
cdr3_nt: TGTGCCAGCAGTGAAGCGAAAGGGGAAGCTTTCTTT

j_call: TRBJ1-4
clone_size: .
v_call: TRBV4-3
d_call: .
cdr3_aa: CASSRSVGGTEKLFF
cdr3_nt: TGCGCCAGCAGCCGCTCGGTAGGGGGGACTGAAAAACTGTTTTTT

j_call: TRBJ1-2
clone_size: few
v_call: TRBV11-3
d_call: TRBD1
cdr3_aa: CASSSSITGVGYTF
cdr3_nt: TGTGCCAGCAGCTCCAGTATTACAGGGGTCGGCTACACCTTC

j_call: TRBJ1-3
clone_size: many
v_call: TRBV27
d_call: .
cdr3_aa: CASKVGQSGNTIYF
cdr3_nt: TGTGCCAGCAAAGTCGGACAATCTGGAAACACCATATATTTT

j_call: TRBJ2-3
clone_size: .
v_call: TRBV11-2
d_call: TRBD1
cdr3_aa: CASKPGQYRDTQYF
cdr3_nt: TGTGCCAGTAAACCGGGACAGTACAGAGATACGCAGTATTTT

j_call: TRBJ2-7
clone_size: .
v_call: TRBV9
d_call: TRBD2
cdr3_aa: CASSVGAGGTYEQYF
cdr3_nt: TGTGCCAGCAGCGTAGGAGCGGGGGGAACCTACGAGCAGTACTTC

j_call: TRBJ1-5
clone_size: .
v_call: TRBV6-1
d_call: .
cdr3_aa: CASSEQPFGQPQHF
cdr3_nt: TGTGCCAGCAGTGAACAGCCCTTTGGGCAGCCCCAGCATTTT

j_call: TRBJ2-2
clone_size: .
v_call: TRBV30
d_call: .
cdr3_aa: CAWGLGAGELFF
cdr3_nt: TGTGCCTGGGGCTTAGGGGCCGGGGAGCTGTTTTTT

j_call: TRBJ1-1
clone_size: .
v_call: TRBV19
d_call: .
cdr3_aa: CASKGDYNTEAFF
cdr3_nt: TGTGCCAGTAAAGGCGATTATAACACTGAAGCTTTCTTT

j_call: TRBJ2-5
clone_size: few
v_call: TRBV5-1
d_call: .
cdr3_aa: CASKLGGPQETQYF
cdr3_nt: TGCGCCAGCAAGTTGGGGGGACCTCAAGAGACCCAGTACTTC

j_call: TRBJ1-5
clone_size: many
v_call: TRBV27
d_call: .
cdr3_aa: CASSLRSYNQPQHF
cdr3_nt: TGTGCCAGCAGCCTCAGGTCTTACAATCAGCCCCAGCATTTT

j_call: TRBJ1-6
clone_size: few
v_call: TRBV6-5
d_call: TRBD1
cdr3_aa: CASSWDSSYNSPLHF
cdr3_nt: TGTGCCAGCAGCTGGGACAGCTCCTATAATTCACCCCTCCACTTT

j_call: TRBJ2-3
clone_size: .
v_call: TRBV9
d_call: TRBD1
cdr3_aa: CASSTDAGGVYRTQYF
cdr3_nt: TGTGCCAGCAGCACCGACGCAGGGGGCGTTTATCGGACGCAGTATTTT

j_call: TRBJ2-2
clone_size: few
v_call: TRBV5-1
d_call: .
cdr3_aa: CASSSGGGDTGELFF
cdr3_nt: TGCGCCAGCAGCTCCGGAGGGGGGGACACCGGGGAGCTGTTTTTT

j_call: TRBJ1-5
clone_size: few
v_call: TRBV19
d_call: TRBD1
cdr3_aa: CASTTRGTGDGQPQHF
cdr3_nt: TGTGCCAGTACCACCCGAGGGACAGGGGACGGTCAGCCCCAGCATTTT

j_call: TRBJ2-5
clone_size: few
v_call: TRBV7-2
d_call: TRBD2
cdr3_aa: CASSLSGGYQETQYF
cdr3_nt: TGTGCCAGCAGCCTAAGCGGGGGGTACCAAGAGACCCAGTACTTC

j_call: TRBJ1-3
clone_size: few
v_call: TRBV6-5
d_call: .
cdr3_aa: CASSYASGGSGNTIYF
cdr3_nt: TGTGCCAGCAGTTATGCTTCGGGGGGTAGTGGAAACACCATATATTTT

j_call: TRBJ2-2
clone_size: once
v_call: TRBV7-9
d_call: .
cdr3_aa: CASSLTPDLRNTGELFF
cdr3_nt: TGTGCCAGCAGCTTAACCCCGGACCTGAGGAACACCGGGGAGCTGTTTTTT

j_call: TRBJ1-5
clone_size: many
v_call: TRBV18
d_call: .
cdr3_aa: CASSNLDQNQPQHF
cdr3_nt: TGTGCCAGCTCAAACTTAGACCAGAATCAGCCCCAGCATTTT

j_call: TRBJ2-5
clone_size: few
v_call: TRBV6-6
d_call: .
cdr3_aa: CASSSTRRETQYF
cdr3_nt: TGTGCCAGCAGTTCGACTAGACGAGAGACCCAGTACTTC